The clone carrying this T cell receptor beta chain was observed many times. Its cognate antigen is unknown. This entry belongs to a study of T cells in Graves' hyperthyroidism and ophthalmopathy. As for the study in general: Peripheral blood was acquired at first diagnosis, ahead of any therapy whatsoever. Notes on the study in general: Before onset, ophthalmopathy was predicted by the model a median 6.5 months earlier. Ophthalmopathy stood apart from stable hyperthyroidism in a 13 V-J model.

Diagnoses used clinical symptoms, serum thyroxine and TRAb, thyroid ultrasound and orbital computed tomography. CDR1 GTSNPN and CDR2 SVGIG come from the germline V gene (reference sequence). The junction had 9 bases not matched to a gene; V was cut back by 3 bases and J by 0 bases. The CDR3 spans 16 residues. TCR beta CDR3 sequences were amplified from RNA transcripts. TCR CDR3 regions were first amplified by RT-PCR with HTBI primers. MiXCR was run by TCRdb on the multiplex PCR reads, yielding one entry per CDR3 protein. The sample has about 690,000 distinct CDR3 sequences; 17% are singletons. The origin of this receptor is a man aged 50-59 years with Graves' hyperthyroidism. Sequencing was carried out using blood. The chain recombines TRBV30 with TRBJ1-2; 8 bases line up with TRBD1. The CDR3 loop reads CAWRPSGTGANYGYTF. CDR3 coding DNA: TGTGCCTGGAGACCATCAGGGACAGGAGCTAACTATGGCTACACCTTC.